This T cell receptor (beta chain) comes out of a study of blood T cell repertoires in COVID-19. The wider study: Sites in the United States, Italy and Spain provided acute and convalescent COVID-19 samples. Sample material is recorded as cDNA or gDNA derived from T cells, B-cell-depleted T cells, or PBMCs.

TCRdb's table, derived via immunoSEQ multiplex PCR, lists solely in-frame clones and lacks some. The sample records about 400,000 clones, nearly 90% being singletons. Those enrolled, adults aged roughly 18 to 95 years, came from roughly 23 US areas. Each participant's cohort was designated according to participant-reported clinical history. Germline V CDR1 and CDR2: GTSNPN, SVGIG (reference sequence). The CDR3 length is 14 residues. Trimming removed 4 bases from V and 7 bases from J; junction bases left unmatched: 9. This clonotype was obtained from a middle-aged woman with acute COVID-19. The V call is TRBV30, the J call TRBJ1-2; the match to TRBD1 covers 10 bases. Sequencing was performed on PBMCs or T cells enriched from blood (not recorded which). In DNA, the CDR3 is TGTGCCTGGAATAAACCGGGACAGGGGCTTGGCTACACCTTC. Residues: CAWNKPGQGLGYTF.